This section outlines one TCR beta chain sequence together with its context. CDR1 is WSHSY, CDR2 SAAADI, per germline. This CDR3 is 16 amino acids long. The V gene lost 0 bases and the J gene lost 0 bases, with 9 bases spanning the gap. The entry originates in a study of blood T cell repertoires in COVID-19. TCRdb keeps only in-frame clones here, not all; method: immunoSEQ multiplex PCR. The profile covers a few hundred thousand clones, with over 75% appearing a single time and around 2% taken by the ten largest. This chain joins TRBV10-2 and TRBJ2-4; D gene ambiguous. This TCR came from a man between 35 and 55 years old in a cohort exposed to, infected with or recovered from COVID-19 (not recorded which). What was sequenced was PBMCs or T cells enriched from blood (not recorded which). The CDR3 DNA is TGCGCCAGCAGTGAGTCGAGAGGAGTAGCCAAAAACATTCAGTACTTC. As protein: CASSESRGVAKNIQYF.